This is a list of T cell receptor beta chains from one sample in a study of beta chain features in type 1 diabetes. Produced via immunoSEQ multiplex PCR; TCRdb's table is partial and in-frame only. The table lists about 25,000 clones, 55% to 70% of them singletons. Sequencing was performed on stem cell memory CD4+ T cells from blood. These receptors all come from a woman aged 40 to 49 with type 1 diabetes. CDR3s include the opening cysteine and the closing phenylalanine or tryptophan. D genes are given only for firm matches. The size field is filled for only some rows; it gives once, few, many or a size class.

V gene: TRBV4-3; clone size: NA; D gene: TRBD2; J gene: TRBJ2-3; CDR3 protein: CASSQGAGLAGDTQYF; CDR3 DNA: TGCGCCAGCAGCCAAGGTGCAGGACTAGCAGGAGATACGCAGTATTTT
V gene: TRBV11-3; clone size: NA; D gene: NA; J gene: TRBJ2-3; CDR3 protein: CASSFLETDTQYF; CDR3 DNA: TGTGCCAGCAGCTTTCTAGAGACAGATACGCAGTATTTT
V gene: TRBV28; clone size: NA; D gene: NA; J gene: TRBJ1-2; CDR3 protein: CASSRRGGTDYGYTF; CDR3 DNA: TGTGCCAGCAGTCGTCGGGGGGGGACGGACTATGGCTACACCTTC
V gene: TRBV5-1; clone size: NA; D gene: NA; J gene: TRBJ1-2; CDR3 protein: CASSRDQVLLSPNYGYTF; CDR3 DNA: TGCGCCAGCAGTCGAGATCAGGTCCTCCTCTCCCCTAACTATGGCTACACCTTC
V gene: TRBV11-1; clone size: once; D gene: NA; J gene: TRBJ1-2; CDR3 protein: CASSFQGGSYGYTF; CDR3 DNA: TGTGCCAGCAGCTTTCAGGGTGGAAGCTATGGCTACACCTTC
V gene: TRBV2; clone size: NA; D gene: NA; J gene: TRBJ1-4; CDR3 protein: CARSRDAINEKLFF; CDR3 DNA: TGTGCCAGATCCCGGGATGCCATCAATGAAAAACTGTTTTTT
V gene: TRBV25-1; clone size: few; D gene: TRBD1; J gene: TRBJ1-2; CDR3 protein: CASSESGAGGNYGYTF; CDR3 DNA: TGTGCCAGCAGTGAATCGGGGGCAGGGGGCAACTATGGCTACACCTTC
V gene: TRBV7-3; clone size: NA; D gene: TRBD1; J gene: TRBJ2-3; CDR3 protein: CASSLTGTGDLITDTQYF; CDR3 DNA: TGTGCCAGCAGCTTAACCGGGACAGGGGATCTTATCACAGATACGCAGTATTTT
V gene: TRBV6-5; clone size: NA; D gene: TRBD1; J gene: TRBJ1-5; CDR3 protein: CASSSLTGVGNQPQHF; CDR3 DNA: TGTGCCAGCAGTTCCCTTACAGGGGTCGGCAATCAGCCCCAGCATTTT
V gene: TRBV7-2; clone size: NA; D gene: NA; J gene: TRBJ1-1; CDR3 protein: CASSLIWEANTEAFF; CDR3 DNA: TGTGCCAGCAGCTTAATTTGGGAGGCGAACACTGAAGCTTTCTTT
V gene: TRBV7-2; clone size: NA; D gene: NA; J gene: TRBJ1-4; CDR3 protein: CASSFRQLATNEKLFF; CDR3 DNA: TGTGCCAGCAGCTTCCGACAGCTGGCAACTAATGAAAAACTGTTTTTT
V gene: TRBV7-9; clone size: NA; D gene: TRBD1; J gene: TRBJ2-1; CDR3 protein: CASSREQGAYNGQFF; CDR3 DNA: TGTGCCAGCAGCCGGGAACAGGGGGCGTATAACGGGCAGTTCTTC
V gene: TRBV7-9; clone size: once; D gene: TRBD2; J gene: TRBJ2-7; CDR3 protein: CASSYSGTNSYEQYF; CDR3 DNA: TGTGCCAGCAGCTATAGCGGGACGAATTCCTACGAGCAGTACTTC
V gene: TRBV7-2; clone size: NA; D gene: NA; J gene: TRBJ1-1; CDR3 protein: CASSLRQRTEAFF; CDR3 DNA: TGTGCCAGCAGCTTACGACAGAGGACTGAAGCTTTCTTT
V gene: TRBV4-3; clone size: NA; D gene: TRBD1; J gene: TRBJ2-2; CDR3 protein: CASSEGDRGFNGIPGELFF; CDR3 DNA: TGCGCCAGCAGCGAGGGGGACAGGGGATTCAATGGGATTCCCGGGGAGCTGTTTTTT
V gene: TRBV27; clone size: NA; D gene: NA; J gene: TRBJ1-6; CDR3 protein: CASSLGAVYNSPLHF; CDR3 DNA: TGTGCCAGCAGTTTAGGGGCAGTTTATAATTCACCCCTCCACTTT
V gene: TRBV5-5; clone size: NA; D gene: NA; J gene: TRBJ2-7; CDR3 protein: CASSLGGSQGLGEQYF; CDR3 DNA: TGTGCCAGCAGCTTAGGTGGGTCTCAGGGACTCGGCGAGCAGTACTTC
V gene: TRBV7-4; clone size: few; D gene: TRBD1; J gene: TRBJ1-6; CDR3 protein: CASSPRQGGDSPLHF; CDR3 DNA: TGTGCCAGCAGCCCCCGACAGGGCGGCGATTCACCCCTCCACTTT
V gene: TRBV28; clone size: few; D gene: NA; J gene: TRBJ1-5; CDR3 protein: CASRRSQPNQPQHF; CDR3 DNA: TGTGCCTCCCGGCGGAGTCAGCCCAATCAGCCCCAGCATTTT
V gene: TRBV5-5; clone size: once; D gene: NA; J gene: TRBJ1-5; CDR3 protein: CASSSQKSNQPQHF; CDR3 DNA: TGTGCCAGCAGCTCACAAAAGAGCAATCAGCCCCAGCATTTT